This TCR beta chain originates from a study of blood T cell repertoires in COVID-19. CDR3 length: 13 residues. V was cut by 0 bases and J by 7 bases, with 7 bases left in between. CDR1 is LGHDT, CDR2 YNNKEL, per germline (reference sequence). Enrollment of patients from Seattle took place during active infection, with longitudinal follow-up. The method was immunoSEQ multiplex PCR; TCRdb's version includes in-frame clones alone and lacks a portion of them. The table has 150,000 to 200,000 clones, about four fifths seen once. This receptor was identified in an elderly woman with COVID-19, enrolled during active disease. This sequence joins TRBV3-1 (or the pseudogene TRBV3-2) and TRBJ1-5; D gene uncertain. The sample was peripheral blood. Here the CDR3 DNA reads TGTGCCAGCAGCCAAGATACGGGGCAGCCCCAGCATTTT. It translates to CASSQDTGQPQHF.